These T cell receptor beta chains were read from a single sample in a study of T-cell memory formation after mild COVID-19. TCRdb used MiXCR to reprocess the 5' RACE reads, holding one entry per CDR3 protein. The repertoire holds about 130,000 distinct CDR3 sequences, with about a sixth as singletons. Material: PBMCs or a T cell subset sorted from them (not recorded which). These receptors originate from an adult woman who had mild COVID-19 (a few samples of this study predate the infection). Cell type and time point are not known. The CDR3 runs from the conserved cysteine through the conserved F or W. Each record gives: V gene, CDR3 protein.

v_call: TRBV12-3/TRBV12-4
cdr3_aa: CASTQRGTTEAFF

v_call: TRBV15
cdr3_aa: CATSRAGLTYNEQFF

v_call: TRBV7-2
cdr3_aa: CASSFLRQGVRNTDTQYF

v_call: TRBV5-5
cdr3_aa: CASSLVVLGTEAFF

v_call: TRBV12-3/TRBV12-4
cdr3_aa: CASTTNGATNEKLFF

v_call: TRBV9
cdr3_aa: CASSPNGRPSSTDTQYF

v_call: TRBV24-1
cdr3_aa: CATSDFGAGGREQFF

v_call: TRBV7-3
cdr3_aa: CASSPFSKREIEEQFF

v_call: TRBV5-1
cdr3_aa: CASSLYSGNGYTF

v_call: TRBV3-1
cdr3_aa: CASSPELRLGRTQYF

v_call: TRBV7-6
cdr3_aa: CASSLGQGLGYTF

v_call: TRBV7-9
cdr3_aa: CASSPSPNYGYTF

v_call: TRBV2
cdr3_aa: CASSDPPGFLQETQYF

v_call: TRBV11-3
cdr3_aa: CASSLTIGEAEETQYF

v_call: TRBV4-3
cdr3_aa: CASSQGSGHHYEQYF

v_call: TRBV9
cdr3_aa: CASSTDPSYEQYF

v_call: TRBV11-3
cdr3_aa: CASSLVGRQANSPLHF

v_call: TRBV29-1
cdr3_aa: CSAVPSDSYNEQFF

v_call: TRBV2
cdr3_aa: CASSGGISSYEQYF

v_call: TRBV10-2
cdr3_aa: CASLDRGETQYF

v_call: TRBV15
cdr3_aa: CATSRLQGGETQYF

v_call: TRBV12-3/TRBV12-4
cdr3_aa: CASSFGVRVDEKLFF

v_call: TRBV20-1
cdr3_aa: CSARVGGTSGSGSLYNEQFF

v_call: TRBV7-3
cdr3_aa: CASSLRASGAYEQYF

v_call: TRBV2
cdr3_aa: CASSVGEQYF

v_call: TRBV7-8
cdr3_aa: CASSLASGTGYEQFF

v_call: TRBV18
cdr3_aa: CASSPSEWGYQETQYF

v_call: TRBV7-8
cdr3_aa: CASSLPRGGGISSYNEQFF

v_call: TRBV3-1
cdr3_aa: CASSPRGGRSTDTQYF

v_call: TRBV7-2
cdr3_aa: CASSFRQGYRSGANVLTF

v_call: TRBV15
cdr3_aa: CATSILDGELFF

v_call: TRBV5-1
cdr3_aa: CASSHDLADRPSEAFF

v_call: TRBV29-1
cdr3_aa: CSAPPGQGGLTDTQYF

v_call: TRBV5-1
cdr3_aa: CASSPPRGGLQETQYF

v_call: TRBV6-5
cdr3_aa: CASARDRDSYEQYF

v_call: TRBV30
cdr3_aa: CAWSVLPGDYGYTF